This T cell receptor (beta chain) was sequenced during a study of early T cells in non-severe SARS-CoV-2 infection. TCRdb reprocessed the 5' RACE reads via MiXCR and lists one record per CDR3 protein. The table lists about 110,000 distinct CDR3 sequences, about 12% of them singletons, with around 3.2% in the top ten. Trimming removed 3 bases from V and 10 bases from J, with 19 bases in between. CDR1 SGHAT and CDR2 FQNNGV come from the germline V gene. There are 15 residues in the CDR3. The TCR was taken from an adult who was a healthcare worker with PCR-confirmed SARS-CoV-2 infection or an uninfected control (not recorded which). The rearrangement uses TRBV11-2 and TRBJ2-1, with a tentative D call TRBD2 (7 bases). Input material: whole blood. DNA of the CDR3: TGTGCCAGCAGCTTGGGCGGGGGCGACTCGCGGGAGCAGTTCTTC. This gives the protein CASSLGGGDSREQFF.